The clone carrying this T cell receptor beta chain was counted between two and nine times. CDR1 is SNHLY, CDR2 FYNNEI, per germline. Trimming removed 6 bases at V and 9 bases at J, with 18 bases between. CDR3 length: 14 amino acids. The data were obtained in a study of cytomegalovirus exposure and HLA in healthy donors. Libraries were prepared by immunoSEQ multiplex PCR; TCRdb keeps only in-frame clonotypes and omits some of them. The profile shows approximately 280,000 clones, 65% to 90% of them singletons. The sequence derives from a woman between 18 and 29 years old in good health and CMV-seronegative. The sample comprised PBMCs. The rearrangement links TRBV2 to TRBJ1-5, with a weak D call TRBD1 (6 bases). CDR3 amino acids: CASSARQAARPQHF. In DNA, the CDR3 is TGTGCCAGCAGCGCTAGACAGGCCGCCCGGCCCCAGCATTTT.